This T cell receptor (beta chain) was recorded in a study of blood T cell repertoires in COVID-19. Turning to the study itself: Researchers got acute and convalescent COVID-19 samples from the United States, Italy and Spain. T cells, B-cell-depleted T cells, or PBMCs provided the cDNA or gDNA that served as material.

Germline V CDR1 and CDR2: SGHRS, YFSETQ. There are 16 residues in the CDR3. After removal of 0 bases from V and 2 bases from J, the junction contained 2 bases not matched to a gene. The authors' processing: Nucleated cell counts were estimated from reference gene primer amplification. Only in-frame clones appear in the TCRdb table, and some are missing; sequencing was by immunoSEQ multiplex PCR. That table gives V, J and clone size, and the DNA gave D and trimming. The sample shows 200,000 to 300,000 clones, 80% to 90% of them seen only once. The chain combines TRBV5-1 with TRBJ2-3; TRBD2 matches at 11 bases. The sequencing input was peripheral blood. This receptor was identified in a woman aged 70-85 years with acute or convalescent COVID-19. In DNA form, the CDR3 reads TGCGCCAGCAGCTTGGTACTAGCGGGGGCCACAGATACGCAGTATTTT. Protein sequence: CASSLVLAGATDTQYF.